What follows are 26 T cell receptor beta chains derived from one specimen sequenced in a study of technical replicates of blood from several donors. Libraries were prepared by immunoSEQ multiplex PCR; TCRdb keeps only in-frame clonotypes and omits some of them. The sample includes about 82,000 clones, roughly 95% of them seen just once. Sequencing used T cells isolated from PBMCs. The receptors originated from a human donor in good health.

This chain uses TRBV4-3 with TRBJ1-2, with TRBD1 matching 7 bases. Germline V lookup: CDR1 LGHNA, CDR2 YSLEER. Germline trimming cut 4 bases from V and 4 bases from J; bases unmatched to any gene: 6. The CDR3 consists of 14 residues. Here the CDR3 reads CASSRQGPSYGYTF. CDR3 DNA: TGCGCCAGCAGCCGACAGGGTCCTAGCTATGGCTACACCTTC.

This chain uses TRBV7-6 with TRBJ2-7; D not certain. Germline values: CDR1 SGHVS, CDR2 FNYEAQ. V dropped 1 base and J dropped 3 bases, with 7 bases sitting between them. This CDR3 has 13 amino acids. CDR3 amino acids: CASSLGPNYEQYF. Written as DNA, the CDR3 is TGTGCCAGCAGCTTAGGTCCTAACTACGAGCAGTACTTC. Together with reference TRBV7-6 and TRBJ2-7, the CDR3 gives the full variable domain: GAGVSQSPRYKVTKRGQDVALRCDPISGHVSLYWYRQALGQGPEFLTYFNYEAQQDKSGLPNDRFSAERPEGSISTLTIQRTEQRDSAMYRCASSLGPNYEQYFGPGTRLTVT.

This clone came up once. The chain has TRBV9 and TRBJ2-2; 10 positions agree with TRBD1. The trim removed 8 bases at V and 5 bases at J, leaving 9 bases unmatched. Germline V gene sequence: CDR1 SGDLS, CDR2 YYNGEE. The CDR3 is 15 amino acids. CDR3 region: CASAGDRGRTGELFF. As DNA, the CDR3 is TGTGCCAGTGCAGGCGACAGGGGGCGAACCGGGGAGCTGTTTTTT. Variable domain in full (rest from reference TRBV9 and TRBJ2-2): DSGVTQTPKHLITATGQRVTLRCSPRSGDLSVYWYQQSLDQGLQFLIQYYNGEERAKGNILERFSAQQFPDLHSELNLSSLELGDSALYFCASAGDRGRTGELFFGEGSRLTVL.

The chain is built from TRBV6-6 and TRBJ1-1; tentative D call: TRBD1 (5 bases). The CDR3 covers 15 residues. The V end lost 2 bases, the J end lost 4 bases, and 14 bases lay between the germline ends. Germline-derived CDR1 and CDR2 are MNHNY and SVGAGI (reference sequence). The CDR3 is CASSYVQGGRTEAFF. In DNA form, the CDR3 reads TGTGCCAGCAGTTACGTGCAGGGAGGACGCACTGAAGCTTTCTTT.

This chain connects TRBV6-6 to TRBJ1-4; 12 nucleotides line up with TRBD1. After removal of 6 bases from V and 4 bases from J, the junction contained 3 bases not matched to a gene. The CDR3 is 15 residues long. Germline loops: CDR1 MNHNY, CDR2 SVGAGI (reference sequence). The CDR3 DNA reads TGTGCCAGCAGGGGACAGGGGGCTAATAATGAAAAACTGTTTTTT. Protein: CASRGQGANNEKLFF.

The chain links TRBV19 to TRBJ1-1; perhaps TRBD1 as D (6 bases). Trimming left V 8 bases short and J 4 bases short, with 17 bases between. This CDR3 region has 14 residues. Germline V gene lookup returns CDR1 LNHDA and CDR2 SQIVND (reference sequence). The DNA for the CDR3 is TGTGCCAGTGACCAGACAGGTCTTGGCACTGAAGCTTTCTTT. Encoded protein: CASDQTGLGTEAFF.

This chain connects TRBV5-1 to TRBJ2-5; 9 bases line up with TRBD1. The CDR3 contains 13 residues. The ends lost 4 bases at V and 4 bases at J; junction bases unmatched: 2. Germline CDR1 and CDR2: SGHRS and YFSETQ. The CDR3 nucleotides read TGCGCCAGCAGCCAACAGGGGGCAGAGACCCAGTACTTC. It is translated as CASSQQGAETQYF.

The chain carries TRBV6-6 and TRBJ2-7, with D tentatively TRBD1 (5 bases). CDR1 MNHNY and CDR2 SVGAGI come from the germline V gene (reference sequence). V gave up 1 base and J gave up 4 bases, with 11 bases separating them. The CDR3 is 14 amino acids. The CDR3 region has the DNA TGTGCCAGCAGTTACTTATCCAGGGCTTACGAGCAGTACTTC. Its translation is CASSYLSRAYEQYF.

This clone was detected a few times. CDR3 nucleotides: TGTGCCAGCAGCTCCGGGACAGGGGGCCACACTGAAGCTTTCTTT. Its protein product is CASSSGTGGHTEAFF. The J gene is TRBJ1-1, the V gene TRBV7-9; the match to TRBD1 covers 12 bases. Trimming at V came to 4 bases and at J to 3 bases, leaving 3 bases not matched to a gene. The CDR3 is 15 residues long. Germline V gene lookup returns CDR1 SEHNR and CDR2 FQNEAQ (reference sequence).

This chain uses TRBV19 with TRBJ2-2; D is unclear. The V and J ends lost 3 bases and 5 bases respectively, with 7 bases between them. The CDR3 is 13 amino acids. The V gene's germline CDR1 is LNHDA and CDR2 SQIVND (reference sequence). In nucleotides, the CDR3 is TGTGCCAGTAGTATCATAACTACCGGGGAGCTGTTTTTT. Translation: CASSIITTGELFF.

The chain recombines TRBV12-5 with TRBJ1-1, with TRBD1 matching 9 bases. The germline gives CDR1 LGHNT, CDR2 FRNRAP. The CDR3 sequence is 14 residues long. Losses at the gene ends were 6 bases for V and 2 bases for J; bases not matched to a gene: 4. This CDR3 is CASGKTGGNTEAFF. CDR3 coding DNA: TGTGCTAGTGGGAAGACAGGGGGTAACACTGAAGCTTTCTTT.

The rearrangement joins TRBV7-2 to TRBJ2-2; TRBD2 matches 10 bases. The CDR3 loop spans 18 amino acids. V shed 4 bases, J shed 5 bases, and the junction held 13 bases outside the gene matches. Germline lookup yields CDR1 SGHTA and CDR2 FQGNSA. The CDR3 loop is CASSYPGLAKRGTGELFF. DNA of the CDR3: TGTGCCAGCAGCTATCCGGGACTAGCGAAAAGGGGGACCGGGGAGCTGTTTTTT.

V and J are TRBV6-1 and TRBJ1-2, with unresolved D. V lost 2 bases and J 7 bases, leaving 17 bases between the germline ends. CDR1 is MNHNS and CDR2 is SASEGT in the germline V gene. CDR3 size: 15 residues. CDR3 DNA: TGTGCCAGCAGTGAAATAAATGCAGGTGTCGGTGGCTACACCTTC. Protein sequence: CASSEINAGVGGYTF.

This chain uses TRBV5-4 with TRBJ2-5, with no clear D. Per germline, CDR1 SGHNT and CDR2 YYREEE (reference sequence). This CDR3 has 13 amino acids. V shed 4 bases and J shed 0 bases, with 7 bases lying between them. The CDR3 is CASSGRDQETQYF. In DNA form, the CDR3 reads TGTGCCAGCAGCGGCCGGGACCAAGAGACCCAGTACTTC.

This clone came up once. V usage is TRBV10-3 and J usage is TRBJ2-5; D unclear. This CDR3 is 13 amino acids long. Trimming removed 0 bases from V and 6 bases from J, with 8 bases in between. Germline assignment: CDR1 ENHRY and CDR2 SYGVKD. The CDR3 DNA follows: TGTGCCATCAGTGAGTCGGGCGAGAAGACCCAGTACTTC. The encoded protein is CAISESGEKTQYF.

This clone was seen a single time. The V call is TRBV2, the J call TRBJ2-3; 10 nucleotides align to TRBD1. V shed 7 bases, J shed 4 bases, and the junction held 5 bases outside the gene matches. This CDR3 region has 14 residues. The germline gives CDR1 SNHLY, CDR2 FYNNEI. Written as DNA, the CDR3 is TGTGCCAGCATCCGGGACAGGGGTTCAGATACGCAGTATTTT. Its translation is CASIRDRGSDTQYF.

J is TRBJ2-4 and V is TRBV30; 10 bases align to TRBD1. This CDR3 spans 14 amino acids. The germline V gene encodes CDR1 GTSNPN and CDR2 SVGIG (reference sequence). J gave up 5 bases and V 4 bases, and 5 bases lay outside the gene matches. In DNA, the CDR3 is TGTGCCTGGAACTATGGGACAGGGGAAAACATTCAGTACTTC. Translation gives CAWNYGTGENIQYF.

The J gene is TRBJ2-5, the V gene TRBV6-5; 7 nucleotides match TRBD2. Germline assignment: CDR1 MNHEY and CDR2 SVGAGI. The length of the CDR3 is 14 residues. The ends lost 4 bases at V and 0 bases at J; junction bases unmatched: 2. CDR3 in amino acids: CASSLTSYQETQYF. DNA for the CDR3: TGTGCCAGCAGTTTGACTAGCTACCAAGAGACCCAGTACTTC.

This chain connects TRBV19 to TRBJ1-5, with TRBD1 identical over 9 bases. Trimming at V came to 8 bases and at J to 0 bases, leaving 11 bases not matched to a gene. This CDR3 region has 17 residues. Germline V gene data show CDR1 as LNHDA and CDR2 as SQIVND (reference sequence). CDR3 sequence: CASEPGQGFYSNQPQHF. The CDR3, as DNA: TGTGCCAGTGAACCGGGACAGGGTTTCTATAGCAATCAGCCCCAGCATTTT.

CDR3 protein: CASKEGQGNQPQHF. The DNA for the CDR3 is TGTGCCAGTAAGGAGGGACAGGGAAATCAGCCCCAGCATTTT. The chain links TRBV19 to TRBJ1-5; 9 nucleotides match TRBD1. This CDR3 is built from 14 residues. V trimming: 7 bases; J trimming: 4 bases; junction bases outside the gene matches: 5. The germline V gene encodes CDR1 LNHDA and CDR2 SQIVND (reference sequence).

This clone was found a few times. V gene TRBV19 combines with J gene TRBJ1-2; 10 bases fit TRBD1. V shed 7 bases, J shed 10 bases, and the junction held 12 bases outside the gene matches. Germline CDR1 is LNHDA and CDR2 is SQIVND (reference sequence). The CDR3 contains 14 residues. CDR3 sequence (DNA): TGTGCCAGTAACATTCGACTGGGACAGGGGACCTACACCTTC. Translation: CASNIRLGQGTYTF.

The chain recombines TRBV4-3 with TRBJ2-7; a possible D gene is TRBD1 (6 bases). Trimming stripped 3 bases from V and 2 bases from J, with 8 bases between. The CDR3 consists of 13 residues. CDR1 is LGHNA and CDR2 is YSLEER in the germline V gene. CDR3 nucleotide sequence: TGCGCCAGCAGCCAGGGGACACCCTACGAGCAGTACTTC. It specifies CASSQGTPYEQYF.

This rearrangement joins TRBV6-5 to TRBJ1-2; 8 bases align to TRBD1. V lost 6 bases, J lost 8 bases, and 8 bases stayed unmatched. This CDR3 region has 13 residues. The germline V gene encodes CDR1 MNHEY and CDR2 SVGAGI. The CDR3 loop reads CASRLSGGSGYTF. The CDR3 region has the DNA TGTGCCAGCAGACTATCAGGGGGCTCGGGCTACACCTTC.

This clone has just one count. This sequence joins TRBV6-6 and TRBJ2-1, with 10 nucleotides matching TRBD2. The junction had 2 bases not matched to a gene; V was cut back by 2 bases and J by 7 bases. The CDR3 covers 14 residues. Per the germline V gene, CDR1 is MNHNY and CDR2 is SVGAGI (reference sequence). CDR3 region: CASSYTSGKNEQFF. CDR3 in DNA: TGTGCCAGCAGTTACACTAGCGGGAAGAATGAGCAGTTCTTC.

J is TRBJ2-7 and V is TRBV28; D unresolved. This CDR3 is 11 amino acids long. Trimming took off 6 bases at V and 10 bases at J, with 13 bases between the two ends. Germline V gives CDR1 MDHEN, CDR2 SYDVKM. The CDR3 DNA follows: TGTGCCAGCAGCCAGTGGGCAGGCCAGTACTTC. Amino acid sequence: CASSQWAGQYF.

The gene calls are TRBV6-5 and TRBJ2-2; weak D call: TRBD1 (6 bases). This CDR3 has 15 residues. Germline lookup yields CDR1 MNHEY and CDR2 SVGAGI. V was shortened by 5 bases and J by 4 bases, with 14 bases between the two germline ends. Here the CDR3 reads CASSRWGQGTGELFF. The CDR3 DNA reads TGTGCCAGCAGTCGGTGGGGACAAGGCACCGGGGAGCTGTTTTTT.